This passage covers 12 T cell receptor beta chains from one sample sequenced in a study of blood T cell repertoires in COVID-19. Libraries were prepared by immunoSEQ multiplex PCR; TCRdb keeps only in-frame clonotypes and omits some of them. The sample has 100,000 to 150,000 clones, approximately 90% seen once. The specimen sequenced was peripheral blood. These receptors were collected from a man over 45 with COVID-19, enrolled during active disease.

The chain joins TRBV19 to TRBJ2-2; a possible D gene is TRBD2 (7 bases). Germline V gene lookup returns CDR1 LNHDA and CDR2 SQIVND (reference sequence). This CDR3 is built from 16 residues. Trimming removed 7 bases from V and 0 bases from J, with 15 bases in between. The CDR3 here is CASNRGGGANTGELFF. The CDR3 DNA reads as TGTGCCAGTAACCGCGGGGGCGGAGCGAACACCGGGGAGCTGTTTTTT.

The rearrangement joins TRBV11-2 to TRBJ2-7; TRBD2 is a possible D gene (5 bases). Germline assignment: CDR1 SGHAT and CDR2 FQNNGV. This CDR3 comprises 16 residues. The V gene lost 0 bases and the J gene lost 3 bases, with 15 bases spanning the gap. The CDR3 sequence: CASSLDLGLAVYEQYF. The CDR3 nucleotides read TGTGCCAGCAGCTTAGATCTAGGTCTAGCAGTCTACGAGCAGTACTTC.

The CDR3 region is CASSSLSTDTQYF. As DNA, the CDR3 is TGTGCCAGCAGCTCGTTATCCACAGATACGCAGTATTTT. This chain links TRBV9 with TRBJ2-3; D is ambiguous. Germline CDR1 is SGDLS and CDR2 is YYNGEE. Trimming took off 4 bases at V and 2 bases at J, with 8 bases between the two ends. The CDR3 is made up of 13 amino acids.

The J gene is TRBJ1-1, the V gene TRBV9; D possibly corresponds to TRBD1 (6 bases). Germline V gene lookup returns CDR1 SGDLS and CDR2 YYNGEE. This CDR3 contains 16 residues. V was pared by 0 bases and J by 3 bases, with 15 bases between. The CDR3 sequence is CASSVGLGGVDTEAFF. DNA of the CDR3: TGTGCCAGCAGCGTAGGGTTAGGGGGTGTGGACACTGAAGCTTTCTTT. Filled out from reference TRBV9 and TRBJ1-1, the complete variable domain reads DSGVTQTPKHLITATGQRVTLRCSPRSGDLSVYWYQQSLDQGLQFLIQYYNGEERAKGNILERFSAQQFPDLHSELNLSSLELGDSALYFCASSVGLGGVDTEAFFGQGTRLTVV.

The V call is TRBV9, the J call TRBJ2-1; 9 bases align to TRBD2. V dropped 4 bases and J dropped 3; count of bases not matched to a gene: 11. Germline-derived CDR1 and CDR2 are SGDLS and YYNGEE. The length of the CDR3 is 17 residues. The CDR3 protein is CASSPQAGTSSYNEQFF. The CDR3 bases are TGTGCCAGCAGCCCTCAAGCCGGGACTAGCAGCTACAATGAGCAGTTCTTC. Full variable domain (outside the CDR3, taken from reference TRBV9 and TRBJ2-1): DSGVTQTPKHLITATGQRVTLRCSPRSGDLSVYWYQQSLDQGLQFLIQYYNGEERAKGNILERFSAQQFPDLHSELNLSSLELGDSALYFCASSPQAGTSSYNEQFFGPGTRLTVL.

The rearrangement uses TRBV5-8 and TRBJ1-4; D gene ambiguous. The CDR3 consists of 15 residues. The V and J ends lost 0 bases and 1 base respectively, with 7 bases between them. Germline V gene data show CDR1 as SGHTS and CDR2 as YDEGEE. This CDR3 reads CASSLGGRTNEKLFF. The CDR3 DNA reads TGTGCCAGCAGCTTGGGAGGCAGAACTAATGAAAAACTGTTTTTT.

This chain uses TRBV3-1 (or the pseudogene TRBV3-2) with TRBJ2-3; D possibly corresponds to TRBD1 (6 bases). The CDR3 has 17 residues. V dropped 1 base and J dropped 2 bases, with 16 bases sitting between them. Germline CDR1 LGHDT, CDR2 YNNKEL (reference sequence). DNA for the CDR3: TGTGCCAGCAGCCAAGGTTTCTGGGCAGGGGACACAGATACGCAGTATTTT. This codes for CASSQGFWAGDTDTQYF.

This clone was seen a handful of times. This sequence joins TRBV5-1 and TRBJ2-1; the match to TRBD2 covers 8 bases. The CDR3 consists of 15 residues. CDR1 SGHRS and CDR2 YFSETQ come from the germline V gene. The V gene end was trimmed by 3 bases and the J gene end by 4 bases; junction bases not matched to a gene: 6. The CDR3: CASSSTGLEYNEQFF. The CDR3 DNA sequence: TGCGCCAGCAGCTCAACGGGACTAGAGTACAATGAGCAGTTCTTC.

The chain joins TRBV5-1 to TRBJ2-1; 10 bases are shared with TRBD2. CDR1 is SGHRS, CDR2 YFSETQ, per germline. The CDR3 runs 16 residues. V gave up 4 bases and J gave up 2 bases; unmatched junction bases: 6. CDR3 loop: CASSAGLAPAYNEQFF. Here the CDR3 DNA reads TGCGCCAGCAGCGCGGGACTAGCGCCGGCCTACAATGAGCAGTTCTTC.

The chain links TRBV6-5 to TRBJ2-2; possible D gene TRBD2, 5 bases. Deletions cut 7 bases from V and 3 bases from J, with 12 bases between. This CDR3 region has 14 residues. Per germline, CDR1 MNHEY and CDR2 SVGAGI. The DNA for the CDR3 is TGTGCCAGCAAGGCAGTCGGGGACACCGGGGAGCTGTTTTTT. This sequence encodes CASKAVGDTGELFF.

The gene calls are TRBV28 and TRBJ1-1, with 9 nucleotides matching TRBD1. The V gene end was trimmed by 3 bases and the J gene end by 6 bases; junction bases not matched to a gene: 8. This CDR3 is built from 15 residues. In germline, CDR1 is MDHEN, CDR2 SYDVKM. The CDR3 DNA reads TGTGCCAGCAGTTTCACCGGACAGGGGCTGGCTGAAGCTTTCTTT. Translation: CASSFTGQGLAEAFF.

The chain recombines TRBV2 with TRBJ2-3; D not certain. Germline CDR1 SNHLY, CDR2 FYNNEI. The CDR3 spans 15 residues. Between the trimmed V and J ends, which lost 3 bases and 2 bases, there was a span of 12 bases. The CDR3 protein is CASSDQRAFTDTQYF. DNA for the CDR3: TGTGCCAGCAGTGACCAGCGAGCTTTCACAGATACGCAGTATTTT.